This T cell receptor (beta chain) was found in a study of cytomegalovirus exposure and HLA in healthy donors. General study points: Reported results showed that the classifier diagnosed cytomegalovirus status with high specificity and sensitivity. Among TCR beta chains, those listed as cytomegalovirus-associated numbered more than 150. Whilst most TCR sequences proved rare, a subset of public TCRs occurred across many donors.

CDR1 LNHDA and CDR2 SQIVND come from the germline V gene (reference sequence). Trimming removed 6 bases from V and 0 bases from J, with 18 bases in between. The CDR3 is 17 amino acids. Here immunoSEQ multiplex PCR was the method, and the copy in TCRdb shows in-frame clones only, minus some. The sample shows around 130,000 clones, about 90% of them seen only once. To note about this clone: The antigen remains undetermined.

The receptor was isolated from a man aged 30 to 45 in good health and CMV-seronegative. This chain connects TRBV19 to TRBJ2-4; D may be TRBD1 (6 bases). The material sequenced was PBMCs. The CDR3 sequence is CASSQGTSGIAKNIQYF. The CDR3, as DNA: TGTGCCAGTAGCCAGGGGACATCGGGAATAGCCAAAAACATTCAGTACTTC.